The 23 T cell receptor beta chains in this list originate from one sample, sequenced in a study of OX40 agonist ivuxolimab in advanced cancers. Profiling relied on immunoSEQ multiplex PCR, and the TCRdb table lists in-frame clones only, not all of them. The data contain about 84,000 clones, 75% to 90% of them singletons. The sample was CD4+ or CD8+ T cells sorted from blood, taken in a trial of the OX40 agonist ivuxolimab. The receptor source for this set is an adult with an advanced solid tumor such as melanoma, head and neck, liver or kidney cancer.

The chain couples TRBV2 to TRBJ2-1; tentative D call: TRBD1 (6 bases). Germline V gene sequence: CDR1 SNHLY, CDR2 FYNNEI. The CDR3 is 18 amino acids. The germline V and J ends were trimmed by 6 bases and 4 bases, with 25 bases remaining between them. The CDR3 DNA reads TGTGCCAGCAGACCCCCCCGGACAGCAGCATTCCTATACAATGAGCAGTTCTTC. It is translated as CASRPPRTAAFLYNEQFF.

The gene calls are TRBV7-3 and TRBJ2-1; perhaps TRBD2 as D (6 bases). Trimming removed 2 bases at V and 7 bases at J, with 12 bases between. The CDR3 runs to 14 residues. Germline lookup yields CDR1 SGHTA and CDR2 FQGTGA. The CDR3 loop reads CASSLGTLGNEQFF. CDR3 coding DNA: TGTGCCAGCAGCTTAGGGACTCTGGGGAATGAGCAGTTCTTC.

The chain joins TRBV5-8 to TRBJ1-4; D may be TRBD1 (5 bases). CDR1 and CDR2 from the germline V gene are SGHTS and YDEGEE. CDR3 length: 14 residues. The V end was cut by 2 bases, the J end by 5 bases, with 10 bases between. The CDR3 is CASSFPGGNEKLFF. The CDR3, as DNA: TGTGCCAGCAGCTTTCCGGGGGGGAATGAAAAACTGTTTTTT.

The genes are TRBV5-1 and TRBJ1-2; D might be TRBD1 (5 bases). Trimming removed 4 bases from V and 3 bases from J, with 16 bases in between. The CDR3 loop spans 15 amino acids. Germline loops: CDR1 SGHRS, CDR2 YFSETQ. In DNA form, the CDR3 reads TGCGCCAGCAGCCTGGATCGGGGGGTCGACTATGGCTACACCTTC. It codes for CASSLDRGVDYGYTF.

The CDR3 nucleotides are TGTGCCTCAAATCCGGGAGGCTATCAGCCCCAGCATTTT. It specifies CASNPGGYQPQHF. The chain employs TRBV2 and TRBJ1-5; unclear D gene. CDR3 length: 13 amino acids. Germline values: CDR1 SNHLY, CDR2 FYNNEI. V was trimmed by 11 bases and J by 5 bases, leaving 16 bases between them.

J is TRBJ2-7 and V is TRBV19; the match to TRBD1 covers 9 bases. With 6 bases clipped from V and 3 bases from J, the junction kept 12 bases outside the gene matches. Germline CDR1 LNHDA, CDR2 SQIVND (reference sequence). This CDR3 is built from 16 residues. CDR3 in DNA: TGTGCCAGTAGCGAAACAGGGGGCCGGGGCCTCTACGAGCAGTACTTC. Its translation is CASSETGGRGLYEQYF.

The count of this clone is one. J is TRBJ1-3 and V is TRBV5-8; D is undetermined. V was clipped by 0 bases and J by 4 bases, with 11 bases between them. The V gene's germline CDR1 is SGHTS and CDR2 YDEGEE. CDR3 length: 15 residues. CDR3 protein: CASSLGQVPGNTIYF. CDR3 nucleotides: TGTGCCAGCAGCTTGGGGCAGGTCCCAGGAAACACCATATATTTT.

The genes are TRBV5-1 and TRBJ1-3; unclear D gene. Germline V gene lookup returns CDR1 SGHRS and CDR2 YFSETQ. This CDR3 has 14 residues. The V gene lost 4 bases and the J gene lost 1 base, with 9 bases spanning the gap. This chain's CDR3 is CASSVDASGNTIYF. The CDR3 region has the DNA TGCGCCAGCAGCGTAGACGCATCTGGAAACACCATATATTTT. Filled out from reference TRBV5-1 and TRBJ1-3, the complete variable domain reads KAGVTQTPRYLIKTRGQQVTLSCSPISGHRSVSWYQQTPGQGLQFLFEYFSETQRNKGNFPGRFSGRQFSNSRSEMNVSTLELGDSALYLCASSVDASGNTIYFGEGSWLTVV.

The chain links TRBV18 to TRBJ1-3; 9 bases fit TRBD1. CDR3 size: 16 residues. Germline V gene lookup returns CDR1 KGHSH and CDR2 LQKENI. V lost 3 bases to trimming and J lost 4 bases; unmatched junction nucleotides: 7. CDR3 amino acids: CASSPMGQGRGNTIYF. CDR3 in DNA: TGTGCCAGCTCACCCATGGGACAGGGACGAGGAAACACCATATATTTT.

This chain joins TRBV7-3 and TRBJ2-1, with 11 bases aligning to TRBD2. Germline V CDR1 and CDR2: SGHTA, FQGTGA. The CDR3 loop spans 15 amino acids. The ends lost 5 bases at V and 2 bases at J; junction bases unmatched: 2. The DNA of the CDR3 is TGTGCCAGCAGCCCTAGCGGGGGGACCTACAATGAGCAGTTCTTC. Amino acid sequence: CASSPSGGTYNEQFF.

The chain combines TRBV18 with TRBJ2-2; 10 bases are shared with TRBD2. After removal of 0 bases from V and 6 bases from J, the junction contained 7 bases not matched to a gene. Germline V gene sequence: CDR1 KGHSH, CDR2 LQKENI. CDR3 length: 17 amino acids. In DNA, the CDR3 is TGTGCCAGCTCACCACCGTCTTCTAGCGGGAGTGCCGGGGAGCTGTTTTTT. It codes for CASSPPSSSGSAGELFF. The whole variable domain, filled in from reference TRBV18 and TRBJ2-2, reads NAGVMQNPRHLVRRRGQEARLRCSPMKGHSHVYWYRQLPEEGLKFMVYLQKENIIDESGMPKERFSAEFPKEGPSILRIQQVVRGDSAAYFCASSPPSSSGSAGELFFGEGSRLTVL.

The V gene is TRBV7-3, the J gene TRBJ1-2; D gene ambiguous. The germline CDR1 and CDR2 sequences are SGHTA and FQGTGA. V lost 0 bases and J 8 bases, leaving 10 bases between the germline ends. CDR3 length equals 13 residues. The CDR3 DNA is TGTGCCAGCAGCTTAACCGCGACTCGGGGCTACACCTTC. Translated: CASSLTATRGYTF. The full variable domain, in which reference TRBV7-3 and TRBJ1-2 provide the parts outside the CDR3, is GAGVSQTPSNKVTEKGKYVELRCDPISGHTALYWYRQSLGQGPEFLIYFQGTGAADDSGLPNDRFFAVRPEGSVSTLKIQRTERGDSAVYLCASSLTATRGYTFGSGTRLTVV.

The chain employs TRBV10-3 and TRBJ1-2; 8 bases line up with TRBD1. V gave up 3 bases and J gave up 0 bases; unmatched junction bases: 9. The V gene's germline CDR1 is ENHRY and CDR2 SYGVKD. This CDR3 is 17 amino acids long. CDR3: CAISDAGTGPANYGYTF. Written as DNA, the CDR3 is TGTGCCATCAGTGATGCGGGGACAGGACCTGCTAACTATGGCTACACCTTC.

The V gene is TRBV14, the J gene TRBJ1-2; possible D gene TRBD1, 5 bases. The germline gives CDR1 SGHDN, CDR2 FVKESK. Trimming pared 2 bases from V and 4 bases from J, leaving 17 bases between. The CDR3 has 16 amino acids. The CDR3 DNA sequence: TGTGCCAGCAGCCAACTCTCGCGGGGCGGCGGCTATGGCTACACCTTC. It codes for CASSQLSRGGGYGYTF.

The chain employs TRBV6-6 and TRBJ1-5, with D tentatively TRBD1 (5 bases). CDR1 is MNHNY and CDR2 is SVGAGI in the germline V gene (reference sequence). This CDR3 is 16 amino acids long. Trimming removed 2 bases from V and 3 bases from J, with 14 bases in between. The CDR3 is CASSYGRDRNNQPQHF. In nucleotides, the CDR3 is TGTGCCAGCAGTTACGGCAGAGACAGAAACAATCAGCCCCAGCATTTT.

V gene TRBV6-6 combines with J gene TRBJ2-2; D perhaps matches TRBD2 (5 bases). V dropped 2 bases and J dropped 3 bases, with 13 bases sitting between them. Germline V gene data show CDR1 as MNHNY and CDR2 as SVGAGI (reference sequence). The CDR3 is made up of 16 amino acids. CDR3 protein: CASSYIPGRDTGELFF. CDR3 coding DNA: TGTGCCAGCAGTTACATTCCGGGAAGGGACACCGGGGAGCTGTTTTTT.

This chain joins TRBV7-2 and TRBJ1-5, with a possible D match to TRBD1 (5 bases). V lost 0 bases and J lost 2, with 14 bases in between. The CDR3 loop spans 17 amino acids. Germline CDR1 and CDR2: SGHTA and FQGNSA. The CDR3 coding sequence is TGTGCCAGCAGCTTAGCGCGGGGGGGTTTGGGCAATCAGCCCCAGCATTTT. This encodes CASSLARGGLGNQPQHF.

This clone turned up a few times. The rearrangement joins TRBV7-9 to TRBJ1-1; D may be TRBD1 (5 bases). The length of the CDR3 is 14 residues. V was pared by 3 bases and J by 1 base, with 9 bases between. Germline V gene lookup returns CDR1 SEHNR and CDR2 FQNEAQ (reference sequence). The CDR3 sequence: CASSLPGRNTEAFF. The CDR3 DNA reads TGTGCCAGCAGCTTGCCGGGACGGAACACTGAAGCTTTCTTT.

A single count supports this clone. This rearrangement joins TRBV25-1 to TRBJ2-7; 10 bases line up with TRBD1. The CDR3 is 14 amino acids. Trimming removed 10 bases from V and 1 base from J; junction bases left unmatched: 7. CDR1 and CDR2 from the germline V gene are MGHDK and SYGVNS. For the CDR3, the DNA is TGTGCCACCTATCCGGACAGGGGGTCCTACGAGCAGTACTTC. It is translated as CATYPDRGSYEQYF.

The chain is built from TRBV11-3 and TRBJ2-3, with D perhaps matching TRBD2 (5 bases). There are 16 residues in the CDR3. Germline loops: CDR1 SGHNT, CDR2 YENEEA. Trimming shortened V by 0 bases and J by 6 bases, and 16 bases separated the two germline ends. The CDR3 here is CASSLEGGRMSDTQYF. CDR3 DNA: TGTGCCAGCAGCTTAGAAGGCGGGCGGATGAGCGATACGCAGTATTTT.

The gene calls are TRBV5-4 and TRBJ2-5; 9 bases line up with TRBD1. This CDR3 has 16 amino acids. With 0 bases clipped from V and 5 bases from J, the junction kept 8 bases outside the gene matches. Germline lookup yields CDR1 SGHNT and CDR2 YYREEE (reference sequence). The chain's CDR3 is CASSLGLGQGRETQYF. The CDR3 DNA follows: TGTGCCAGCAGCTTGGGTTTGGGACAGGGTAGGGAGACCCAGTACTTC.

This chain uses TRBV18 with TRBJ2-3; possibly TRBD2 for D (5 bases). The CDR3 is made up of 12 amino acids. V lost 6 bases, J lost 7 bases, and 11 bases lay in between. Per germline, CDR1 KGHSH and CDR2 LQKENI. CDR3 coding DNA: TGTGCCAGCTCGAGGCAGGACTATACGCAGTATTTT. Amino acid sequence: CASSRQDYTQYF.

The chain links TRBV7-8 to TRBJ2-1, with D unclear. There are 12 residues in the CDR3. CDR1 and CDR2 from the germline V gene are SGHVS and FQNEAQ. V lost 1 base and J lost 12, with 10 bases in between. CDR3 coding DNA: TGTGCCAGCAGCTTAGAGAGCCCCGGGCAGTTCTTC. Encoded protein: CASSLESPGQFF.